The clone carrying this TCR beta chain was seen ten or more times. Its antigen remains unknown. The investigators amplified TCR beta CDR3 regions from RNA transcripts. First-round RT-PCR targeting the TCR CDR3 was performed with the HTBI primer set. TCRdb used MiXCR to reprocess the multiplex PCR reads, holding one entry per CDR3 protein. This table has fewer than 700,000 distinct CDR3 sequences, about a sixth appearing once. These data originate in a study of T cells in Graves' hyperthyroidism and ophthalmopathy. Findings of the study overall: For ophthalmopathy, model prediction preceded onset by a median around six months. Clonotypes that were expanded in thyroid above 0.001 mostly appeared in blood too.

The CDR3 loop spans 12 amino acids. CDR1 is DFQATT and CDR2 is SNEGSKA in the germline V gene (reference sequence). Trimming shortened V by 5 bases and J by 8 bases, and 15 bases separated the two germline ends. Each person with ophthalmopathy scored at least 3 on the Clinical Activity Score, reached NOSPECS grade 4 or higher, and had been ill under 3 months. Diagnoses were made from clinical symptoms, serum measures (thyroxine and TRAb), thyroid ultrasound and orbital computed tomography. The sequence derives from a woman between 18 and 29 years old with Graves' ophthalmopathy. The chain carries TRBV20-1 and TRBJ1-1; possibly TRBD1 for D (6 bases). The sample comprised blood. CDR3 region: CSAAQGTPEAFF. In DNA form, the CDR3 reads TGCAGTGCTGCACAGGGTACGCCAGAAGCTTTCTTT.